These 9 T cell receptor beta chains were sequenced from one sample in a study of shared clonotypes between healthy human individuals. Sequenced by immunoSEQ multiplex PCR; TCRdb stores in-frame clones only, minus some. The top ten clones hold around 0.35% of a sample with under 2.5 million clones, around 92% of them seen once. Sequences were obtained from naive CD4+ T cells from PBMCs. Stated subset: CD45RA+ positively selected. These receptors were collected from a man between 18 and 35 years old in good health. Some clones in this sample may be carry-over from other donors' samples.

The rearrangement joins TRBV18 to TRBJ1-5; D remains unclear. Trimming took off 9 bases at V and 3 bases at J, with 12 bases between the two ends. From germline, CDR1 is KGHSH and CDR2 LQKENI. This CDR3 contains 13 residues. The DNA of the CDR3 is TGTGCCAGTCGGGAGGGATCCAATCAGCCCCAGCATTTT. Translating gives CASREGSNQPQHF.

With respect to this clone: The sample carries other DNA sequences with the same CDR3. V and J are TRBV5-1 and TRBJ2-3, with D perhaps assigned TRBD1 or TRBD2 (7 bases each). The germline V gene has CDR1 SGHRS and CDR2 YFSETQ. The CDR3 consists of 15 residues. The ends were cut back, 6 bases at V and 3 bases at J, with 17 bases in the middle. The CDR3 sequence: CASNRGGPSTDTQYF. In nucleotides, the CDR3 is TGCGCCAGCAACAGGGGAGGGCCAAGTACAGATACGCAGTATTTT.

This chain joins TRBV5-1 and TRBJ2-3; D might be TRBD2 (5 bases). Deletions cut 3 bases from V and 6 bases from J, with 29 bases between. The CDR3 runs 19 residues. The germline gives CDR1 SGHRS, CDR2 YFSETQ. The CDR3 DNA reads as TGCGCCAGCAGCTCCCTAACCGGGCCTCTCCCCAAAGGCGGGGATACGCAGTATTTT. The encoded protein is CASSSLTGPLPKGGDTQYF.

The DNA for the CDR3 is TGTGCCAGCAGCTTAGAATCAGGGTGGACTGAAGCTTTCTTT. Amino acids: CASSLESGWTEAFF. The genes are TRBV11-2 and TRBJ1-1; D may be TRBD1 (5 bases). Germline V gene lookup returns CDR1 SGHAT and CDR2 FQNNGV. Between the trimmed V and J ends, which lost 0 bases and 5 bases, there was a span of 10 bases. This CDR3 contains 14 residues.

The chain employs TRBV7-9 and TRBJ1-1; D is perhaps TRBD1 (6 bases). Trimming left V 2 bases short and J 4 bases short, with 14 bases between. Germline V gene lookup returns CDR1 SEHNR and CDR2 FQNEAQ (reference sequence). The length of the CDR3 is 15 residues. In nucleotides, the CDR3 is TGTGCCAGCAGCTTACCACAGGGAATAGGCACTGAAGCTTTCTTT. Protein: CASSLPQGIGTEAFF.

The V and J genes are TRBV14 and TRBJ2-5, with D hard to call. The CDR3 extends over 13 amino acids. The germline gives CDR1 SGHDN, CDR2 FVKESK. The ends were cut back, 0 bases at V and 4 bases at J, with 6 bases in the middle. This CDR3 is CASSQDIRETQYF. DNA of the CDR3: TGTGCCAGCAGCCAAGACATTAGAGAGACCCAGTACTTC.

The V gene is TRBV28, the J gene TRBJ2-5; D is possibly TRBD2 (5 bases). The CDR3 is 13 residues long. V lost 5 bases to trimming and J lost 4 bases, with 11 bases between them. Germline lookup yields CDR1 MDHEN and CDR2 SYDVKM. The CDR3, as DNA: TGTGCCAGCAGTGGGGAGATTGGAGAGACCCAGTACTTC. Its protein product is CASSGEIGETQYF. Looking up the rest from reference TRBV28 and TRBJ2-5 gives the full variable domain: DVKVTQSSRYLVKRTGEKVFLECVQDMDHENMFWYRQDPGLGLRLIYFSYDVKMKEKGDIPEGYSVSREKKERFSLILESASTNQTSMYLCASSGEIGETQYFGPGTRLLVL.

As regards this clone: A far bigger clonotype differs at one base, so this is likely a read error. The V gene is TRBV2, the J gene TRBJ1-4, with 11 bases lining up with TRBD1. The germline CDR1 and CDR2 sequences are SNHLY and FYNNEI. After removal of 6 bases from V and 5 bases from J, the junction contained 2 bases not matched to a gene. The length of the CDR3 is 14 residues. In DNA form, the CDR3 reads TGTGCCAGCAGCGGGGACAGGGGGAATGAAAAACTGTTTTTT. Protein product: CASSGDRGNEKLFF. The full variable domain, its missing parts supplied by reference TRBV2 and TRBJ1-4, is EPEVTQTPSHQVTQMGQEVILRCVPISNHLYFYWYRQILGQKVEFLVSFYNNEISEKSEIFDDQFSVERPDGSNFTLKIRSTKLEDSAMYFCASSGDRGNEKLFFGSGTQLSVL.

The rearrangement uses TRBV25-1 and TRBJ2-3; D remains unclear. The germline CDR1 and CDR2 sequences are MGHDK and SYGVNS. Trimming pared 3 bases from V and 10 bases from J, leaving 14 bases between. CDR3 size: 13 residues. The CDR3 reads CASSDPRLDAQYF. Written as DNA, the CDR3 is TGTGCCAGCAGTGATCCTCGGCTCGATGCGCAGTATTTT.